This is a list of T cell receptor beta chains from one sample in a study of OX40 agonist ivuxolimab in advanced cancers. Sequencing used immunoSEQ multiplex PCR; TCRdb keeps in-frame clones, though not all of them. The sample includes tens of thousands of clones, 75% to 85% of them seen just once. Sequences were derived from CD4+ or CD8+ T cells sorted from blood, sampled in a trial of the OX40 agonist ivuxolimab. These receptors came from an adult with an advanced solid tumor such as melanoma, head and neck, liver or kidney cancer. Both conserved end residues are part of each CDR3. D genes are given only for firm matches. The size entry is marked missing in some rows and otherwise reads once, few, many or a size class.

>-|TRBD1|TRBV29-1|15|TRBJ2-1
TGCAGCGTTGATTCCGGGACAGGGGAGGTCAATGAGCAGTTCTTC
CSVDSGTGEVNEQFF
>-|TRBD1|TRBV6-5|15|TRBJ1-1
TGTGCCAGCAGTTACCAAGGGACAGGGCTTACTGAAGCTTTCTTT
CASSYQGTGLTEAFF
>-|-|TRBV7-3|14|TRBJ1-2
TGTGCCAGCAGCGGAAAGGACGTTCTCTATGGCTACACCTTC
CASSGKDVLYGYTF
>-|-|TRBV7-6|12|TRBJ2-2
TGTGCCAGCAGCTTAAGAGCCGAGGAGCTGTTTTTT
CASSLRAEELFF
>-|TRBD1|TRBV25-1|15|TRBJ1-1
TGTGCCAGCAGTGATCCGGGACAGGGGTTGACTGAAGCTTTCTTT
CASSDPGQGLTEAFF
>few|-|TRBV9|14|TRBJ1-2
TGTGCCAGCAGCGTAGGAGTTATCGGGTATGGCTACACCTTC
CASSVGVIGYGYTF
>-|TRBD1|TRBV7-9|15|TRBJ2-7
TGTGCCAGCAGCTCTGGGACAGCCCATCGTCACGAGCAGTACTTC
CASSSGTAHRHEQYF
>few|-|TRBV7-2|13|TRBJ2-1
TGTGCCAGCAGCTTAGCTCGGCGGTATGAGCAGTTCTTC
CASSLARRYEQFF
>-|-|TRBV10-3|13|TRBJ1-2
TGTGCCACAAGGGGGACGGAGAACTATGGCTACACCTTC
CATRGTENYGYTF
>-|-|TRBV5-6|15|TRBJ2-5
TGTGCCAGCAGCTTGGTGTCAGGGGATCGAGAGACCCAGTACTTC
CASSLVSGDRETQYF
>-|-|TRBV6-5|14|TRBJ1-5
TGTGGGGCCTCGGCGCGGGAAGGCAATCAGCCCCAGCATTTT
CGASAREGNQPQHF
>-|-|TRBV7-2|15|TRBJ2-1
TGTGCCAGCAGCCCAGGACCCTCAAGGGACAATGAGCAGTTCTTC
CASSPGPSRDNEQFF
>once|TRBD1|TRBV18|15|TRBJ1-2
TGTGCCAGCTCACCTTCGACAGGGAGTGGTGGTGGCTACACCTTC
CASSPSTGSGGGYTF
>-|-|TRBV18|14|TRBJ2-7
TGTGCCAGCTCACCATCCGGAACTAGCTACGAGCAGTACTTC
CASSPSGTSYEQYF
>-|-|TRBV18|13|TRBJ2-7
TGTGCCAGCTCACCACAGTCAGGGGACGAGCAGTACTTC
CASSPQSGDEQYF
>few|-|TRBV6-1|13|TRBJ1-2
TGTGCCAGCAGGATCCGGGACCCCTATGGCTACACCTTC
CASRIRDPYGYTF
>once|-|TRBV10-2|11|TRBJ2-5
TGCGCCAGCAGAGTGGTAGAGACCCAGTACTTC
CASRVVETQYF
>-|-|TRBV9|17|TRBJ1-1
TGTGCCAGCAGCGTAGACCCGGGTCTATTTTGGGGCACTGAAGCTTTCTTT
CASSVDPGLFWGTEAFF
>-|TRBD2|TRBV7-9|16|TRBJ2-5
TGTGCCAGCAGCTTAATGCTAGCGGGAGTCGGGGAGACCCAGTACTTC
CASSLMLAGVGETQYF
>-|-|TRBV27|16|TRBJ2-7
-
CASSSSTGDHSYEQYF
>-|-|TRBV7-2|16|TRBJ2-2
TGTGCCAGCAGCTTAGTCTCCGGGGGAAAAGCCGGGGAGCTGTTTTTT
CASSLVSGGKAGELFF
>-|TRBD2|TRBV19|15|TRBJ2-1
TGTGCCAGTAGTGTTTCACTAGCGGGTTACAATGAGCAGTTCTTC
CASSVSLAGYNEQFF
>-|-|TRBV7-9|14|TRBJ2-1
TGTGCCAGCAGCCCTGAGGGCGGGTACAATGAGCAGTTCTTC
CASSPEGGYNEQFF
>-|-|TRBV7-9|14|TRBJ1-1
TGTGCCAGCAGCCGGGCCCGGGGCCCCCTTGAAGCTTTCTTT
CASSRARGPLEAFF
>-|TRBD1|TRBV7-2|16|TRBJ1-2
TGTGCCAGCAGCCTCCCTCCGGGACAGGGCGAGGGCGGCTACACCTTC
CASSLPPGQGEGGYTF
>-|TRBD2|TRBV10-3|16|TRBJ2-1
TGTGCCTCCAATTCCCTCGGTGATAGCGGGGGTAATGAGCAGTTCTTC
CASNSLGDSGGNEQFF
>once|TRBD1|TRBV6-5|15|TRBJ2-7
TGTGCCAGCAGCCGAGAGACAGGGCTAATCTACGAGCAGTACTTC
CASSRETGLIYEQYF
>few|-|TRBV11-2|15|TRBJ1-2
TGTGCCAGCAGATCAAATGGTGCAGCTAACTATGGCTACACCTTC
CASRSNGAANYGYTF
>-|-|TRBV10-1|14|TRBJ1-2
TGCGCCAGCAGTGTGGGCGGTCCTAACTATGGCTACACCTTC
CASSVGGPNYGYTF
>-|-|TRBV25-1|10|TRBJ2-7
TGTGCCAGCACCAACTACGAGCAGTACTTC
CASTNYEQYF
>-|TRBD2|TRBV14|18|TRBJ2-2
TGTGCCAGCAGCCAAGAACTAGCGGGAATCGTTAGAACCGGGGAGCTGTTTTTT
CASSQELAGIVRTGELFF
>-|TRBD2|TRBV4-1|16|TRBJ2-3
TGCGCCAGCAGCCAAGATGGAGCTAGCGGGCGAGATACGCAGTATTTT
CASSQDGASGRDTQYF
>-|-|TRBV5-1|19|TRBJ2-3
TGCGCCAGCAGCTTGGCCAAGATACCCAGCGGAGCCTCCACAGATACGCAGTATTTT
CASSLAKIPSGASTDTQYF
>-|-|TRBV6-5|13|TRBJ1-2
TGTGCCACCTTCCTGAGAGGGGCTGAGGGCTACACCTTC
CATFLRGAEGYTF
>-|-|TRBV5-6|15|TRBJ1-1
TGTGCCAGCAGCCTGGCCGGGACGGTGAACACTGAAGCTTTCTTT
CASSLAGTVNTEAFF
>-|-|TRBV6-4|13|TRBJ2-1
TGTGCCAGCAGTACAGAGGCGGACAATGAGCAGTTCTTC
CASSTEADNEQFF
>-|TRBD1|TRBV5-6|17|TRBJ1-4
TGTGCCAGCAGCCTCCTCCCCACCCGGGACAGTAATGAAAAACTGTTTTTT
CASSLLPTRDSNEKLFF
>-|TRBD1|TRBV19|14|TRBJ2-7
TGTGCCAGTAGTTACGGACAGGGGGACTACGAGCAGTACTTC
CASSYGQGDYEQYF
>-|-|TRBV7-8|15|TRBJ2-7
TGTGCCAGCAGCCCCGACCCGGGACGCCCCTACGAGCAGTACTTC
CASSPDPGRPYEQYF
>-|TRBD2|TRBV7-2|16|TRBJ2-3
TGTGCCAGCAGCTTAGGGCCGGGAGGACGAGCAGATACGCAGTATTTT
CASSLGPGGRADTQYF
>-|-|TRBV14|15|TRBJ2-7
TGTGCCAGCAGCGCTCCGGGACTTACCTACTACGAGCAGTACTTC
CASSAPGLTYYEQYF
>few|TRBD2|TRBV4-2|16|TRBJ2-1
TGTGCCAGCAGCCAACCCGCTAGCGGAGCTTACAATGAGCAGTTCTTC
CASSQPASGAYNEQFF
>-|TRBD2|TRBV27|19|TRBJ2-3
TGTGCCAGCACTTCGCGAGTGGTAGCGGGGGGCCGCCTAACAGATACGCAGTATTTT
CASTSRVVAGGRLTDTQYF
>few|-|TRBV19|11|TRBJ1-4
TGTGCCAGTAGTATATATCAAAAACTGTTTTTT
CASSIYQKLFF
>-|TRBD2|TRBV10-1|17|TRBJ2-7
TGCGCCAGCAGTGAGAACCGGGCTAGCGGGAGAACCTACGAGCAGTACTTC
CASSENRASGRTYEQYF
>-|-|TRBV9|14|TRBJ1-1
TGTGCCAGCAGCGTTCAGGGCATGAACACTGAAGCTTTCTTT
CASSVQGMNTEAFF